A single sample is the source of the 24 T cell receptor beta chains below, sequenced in a study of T-cell reconstitution after alpha-beta-depleted transplantation in children. Unique molecular identifiers were used in preparing the TCRbeta library. TCRdb redid the calling of the PCR reads with MiXCR, one entry per CDR3 protein. The sample carries hundreds of thousands of distinct CDR3 sequences, approximately 11% recorded once. The sequenced sample was PBMCs, obtained before TCRalphabeta/CD19-depleted stem cell transplant. These receptor sequences come from a child younger than two with acute myeloid leukemia, due to receive a stem cell transplant.

In its sample, this clonotype was seen many times. The rearrangement links TRBV7-6 to TRBJ2-1; tentatively, D is TRBD2 (6 bases). The V end lost 4 bases, the J end lost 5 bases, and 18 bases lay between the germline ends. CDR1 and CDR2 from the germline V gene are SGHVS and FNYEAQ. The CDR3 contains 16 residues. This CDR3 reads CASSSRNSGAHNEQFF. The CDR3 nucleotides read TGTGCCAGCAGCTCCCGGAATAGCGGAGCCCACAATGAGCAGTTCTTC.

This clonotype was observed at least ten times. The V and J genes are TRBV7-3 and TRBJ2-5; D might be TRBD2 (5 bases). The CDR3 extends over 15 amino acids. Trimming took off 5 bases at V and 5 bases at J, with 18 bases between the two ends. In germline, CDR1 is SGHTA, CDR2 FQGTGA. Here the CDR3 DNA reads TGTGCCAGCAGCCTAGTGAGCGGATTCGGCGAGACCCAGTACTTC. As protein: CASSLVSGFGETQYF.

This clonotype was counted ten times or more. J is TRBJ1-1 and V is TRBV29-1; no reliable D call. This CDR3 has 13 residues. CDR1 SQVTM and CDR2 ANQGSEA come from the germline V gene. Deletions cut 4 bases from V and 1 base from J, with 10 bases between. CDR3 region: CSVAPRRNTEAFF. The CDR3 region has the DNA TGCAGCGTTGCACCGCGCCGGAACACTGAAGCTTTCTTT.

As for this clonotype: One base away lies a much larger clone, so this may be a sequencing read error. The CDR3 sequence: CASSIDRVTYEQYF. CDR3 coding DNA: TGTGCCAGCAGTATTGACAGAGTCACCTACGAGCAGTACTTC. This chain connects TRBV25-1 to TRBJ2-7; possibly TRBD1 for D (5 bases). Germline values: CDR1 MGHDK, CDR2 SYGVNS. The CDR3 loop spans 14 amino acids. Trimming took 5 bases from V and 2 from J, leaving 13 bases between them.

The sample holds many counts of this clonotype. V usage is TRBV29-1 and J usage is TRBJ2-3; TRBD2 matches at 10 bases. Germline-derived CDR1 and CDR2 are SQVTM and ANQGSEA. The V segment lost 5 bases and the J segment 1 base; nucleotides outside the gene matches: 9. This CDR3 spans 16 amino acids. The CDR3 here is CSVTPFGTSGTDTQYF. The CDR3 DNA follows: TGCAGCGTTACCCCCTTCGGGACTAGCGGCACAGATACGCAGTATTTT.

This clonotype came up many times. The chain is built from TRBV2 and TRBJ1-5; D uncertain. The CDR3 consists of 14 residues. V was shortened by 6 bases and J by 2 bases, with 11 bases between the two germline ends. Germline-derived CDR1 and CDR2 are SNHLY and FYNNEI. Here the CDR3 reads CASSQNPGNQPQHF. DNA of the CDR3: TGTGCCAGCAGCCAAAATCCAGGCAATCAGCCCCAGCATTTT.

This clonotype was detected many times. This chain connects TRBV6-1 to TRBJ2-2, with 9 bases fitting TRBD2. The V segment lost 6 bases and the J segment 4 bases; nucleotides outside the gene matches: 6. Germline assignment: CDR1 MNHNS and CDR2 SASEGT. The CDR3 extends over 15 amino acids. The CDR3 bases are TGTGCCAGCAGAGCGACTAGCGGAGCCACCGGGGAGCTGTTTTTT. This codes for CASRATSGATGELFF.

The rearrangement uses TRBV20-1 and TRBJ2-1; the D call may be TRBD1 or TRBD2 (5 bases each). Germline lookup yields CDR1 DFQATT and CDR2 SNEGSKA (reference sequence). V was trimmed by 6 bases and J by 5 bases, leaving 14 bases between them. The CDR3 has 13 amino acids. The CDR3 DNA reads TGCAGTGCACTGGGGGTTAGGCACAATGAGCAGTTCTTC. Translated: CSALGVRHNEQFF.

This clonotype was picked up a small number of times. The V call is TRBV5-6, the J call TRBJ2-7, with 10 bases identical to TRBD2. Losses at the gene ends were 1 base for V and 6 bases for J; bases not matched to a gene: 10. Looked up from germline, CDR1 is SGHDT and CDR2 is YYEEEE. The CDR3 runs to 16 residues. The CDR3 reads CASSLKAGGPRSEQYF. Written as DNA, the CDR3 is TGTGCCAGCAGCTTGAAAGCGGGAGGGCCTAGGAGCGAGCAGTACTTC.

This clonotype showed up many times. This chain joins TRBV20-1 and TRBJ1-5, with D uncertain. Germline CDR1 reads DFQATT; CDR2 reads SNEGSKA (reference sequence). The CDR3 runs to 13 residues. The V end was cut by 6 bases, the J end by 2 bases, with 11 bases between. CDR3 nucleotides: TGCAGTGCCGAGAGCGGGGGCAATCAGCCCCAGCATTTT. Its translation: CSAESGGNQPQHF.

This clonotype was detected ten times or more. The chain links TRBV24-1 to TRBJ2-7, with TRBD1 matching 9 bases. Germline CDR1 is KGHDR and CDR2 is SFDVKD. The CDR3 sequence is 14 residues long. J was trimmed by 5 bases and V by 3 bases; bases with no gene match: 4. The CDR3 coding sequence is TGTGCCACCAGTGATCCCGGGACAGGGAACGAGCAGTACTTC. It is translated as CATSDPGTGNEQYF.

Regarding this clonotype: A much larger clonotype is one base distant, so this may be a read error. The gene calls are TRBV6-2 or TRBV6-3 and TRBJ2-5; 9 bases map to TRBD2. The CDR3 length is 14 residues. V gave up 4 bases and J gave up 9 bases; unmatched junction bases: 9. Germline CDR1 and CDR2: MNHEY and SVGEGT. DNA of the CDR3: TGTGCCAGCAGTTTAGCGGGAGAACCTCCGCCCCAGTACTTC. Translation gives CASSLAGEPPPQYF.

In this sample, this clonotype turned up a few times. The chain couples TRBV7-9 to TRBJ1-6; no clear D. Between the trimmed V and J ends, which lost 5 bases and 4 bases, there was a span of 12 bases. The CDR3 is 15 amino acids. Germline V gene data show CDR1 as SEHNR and CDR2 as FQNEAQ (reference sequence). The CDR3 nucleotides are TGTGCCAGCAGCCTCTCCGAGGGATATAATTCACCCCTCCACTTT. Encoded protein: CASSLSEGYNSPLHF.

This clonotype has a count of ten or more. The chain uses TRBV7-9 and TRBJ1-1; no firm D call. Per the germline V gene, CDR1 is SEHNR and CDR2 is FQNEAQ (reference sequence). V gave up 5 bases and J gave up 5 bases, with 24 bases separating them. The CDR3 runs 17 residues. This chain's CDR3 is CASSLRMLRVVWTEAFF. In DNA form, the CDR3 reads TGTGCCAGCAGCCTACGTATGCTCCGGGTTGTTTGGACTGAAGCTTTCTTT.

In its sample, this clonotype was seen many times. This sequence joins TRBV3-1 and TRBJ1-2; weak D call: TRBD1 (6 bases). Germline CDR1 and CDR2: LGHDT and YNNKEL (reference sequence). Trimming stripped 4 bases from V and 0 bases from J, with 12 bases between. The CDR3 runs to 15 residues. The CDR3 sequence is CASSPGGLANYGYTF. DNA for the CDR3: TGTGCCAGCAGCCCCGGGGGGCTAGCTAACTATGGCTACACCTTC.

This clonotype has a count of ten or more. The chain's CDR3 is CASSPKPAFGNTIYF. CDR3 DNA sequence: TGTGCCAGCTCACCAAAACCGGCTTTTGGAAACACCATATATTTT. The chain has TRBV18 and TRBJ1-3; D ambiguous. The CDR3 loop spans 15 amino acids. The V end lost 2 bases, the J end lost 3 bases, and 11 bases lay between the germline ends. Germline V gives CDR1 KGHSH, CDR2 LQKENI.

This clonotype was counted ten times or more. V usage is TRBV20-1 and J usage is TRBJ1-5; 8 bases agree with TRBD1. CDR3 length equals 13 residues. The germline V gene encodes CDR1 DFQATT and CDR2 SNEGSKA (reference sequence). After removal of 3 bases from V and 6 bases from J, the junction contained 4 bases not matched to a gene. CDR3: CSARTGESQPQHF. The CDR3 DNA reads TGCAGTGCTAGGACAGGGGAAAGTCAGCCCCAGCATTTT.

This clonotype was recorded at least ten times. V and J are TRBV6-2 or TRBV6-3 and TRBJ1-1; TRBD1 matches at 10 bases. From germline, CDR1 is MNHEY and CDR2 SVGEGT. The CDR3 is 11 residues long. V dropped 8 bases and J dropped 11; count of bases not matched to a gene: 5. CDR3 sequence reads: CASQDRGNAFF. The CDR3 DNA reads as TGTGCCAGCCAGGACAGGGGGAATGCTTTCTTT.

This clonotype was counted ten times or more. The chain is built from TRBV25-1 and TRBJ2-7; the match to TRBD1 covers 11 bases. Per the germline V gene, CDR1 is MGHDK and CDR2 is SYGVNS. V trimming: 1 base; J trimming: 0 bases; junction bases outside the gene matches: 2. CDR3 size: 16 residues. Here the CDR3 reads CASSESGTGGSYEQYF. CDR3 bases: TGTGCCAGCAGTGAATCCGGGACAGGGGGCTCCTACGAGCAGTACTTC.

This clonotype has ten or more counts. This rearrangement joins TRBV3-1 to TRBJ2-1; 9 bases map to TRBD2. The CDR3 runs 17 residues. Germline assignment: CDR1 LGHDT and CDR2 YNNKEL (reference sequence). V was pared by 0 bases and J by 5 bases, with 8 bases of the junction left unmatched. CDR3 coding DNA: TGTGCCAGCAGCCAAGACCCTTGGCGGGGGGGGAACAATGAGCAGTTCTTC. The encoded protein is CASSQDPWRGGNNEQFF.

This clonotype was detected ten times or more. CDR3 nucleotide sequence: TGCGCCAGCAGCTTTTCTAGCGGGAGGGCCATCTACGAGCAGTACTTC. This encodes CASSFSSGRAIYEQYF. The chain joins TRBV5-1 to TRBJ2-7; 12 positions match TRBD2. The CDR3 extends over 16 amino acids. Germline CDR1 and CDR2: SGHRS and YFSETQ. The V and J ends lost 2 bases and 3 bases, in that order; junction bases with no gene match: 6.

This clonotype was seen many times. The chain recombines TRBV5-4 with TRBJ2-5; no reliable D call. Between the trimmed V and J ends, which lost 3 bases and 1 base, there was a span of 4 bases. The CDR3 loop spans 12 amino acids. CDR1 is SGHNT, CDR2 YYREEE, per germline (reference sequence). The CDR3 reads CASSWVQETQYF. The CDR3 DNA follows: TGTGCCAGCAGCTGGGTCCAAGAGACCCAGTACTTC.

Only a few counts were recorded for this clonotype. The chain recombines TRBV5-1 with TRBJ2-3, with a weak D call TRBD2 (5 bases). The CDR3 runs to 16 residues. Germline CDR1 and CDR2: SGHRS and YFSETQ. V lost 2 bases and J lost 1, with 14 bases in between. CDR3 DNA: TGCGCCAGCAGCTTACGCGGGCAGAGGGGCACAGATACGCAGTATTTT. The encoded protein is CASSLRGQRGTDTQYF.

In its sample, this clonotype was seen a few times. The chain recombines TRBV19 with TRBJ2-2, with D perhaps matching TRBD2 (5 bases). Trimming took 1 base from V and 0 from J, leaving 12 bases between them. The CDR3 is 17 residues long. CDR1 is LNHDA, CDR2 SQIVND, per germline (reference sequence). The DNA of the CDR3 is TGTGCCAGTAGTATAGGTCCATGGGAGTCGAACACCGGGGAGCTGTTTTTT. Its translation is CASSIGPWESNTGELFF.